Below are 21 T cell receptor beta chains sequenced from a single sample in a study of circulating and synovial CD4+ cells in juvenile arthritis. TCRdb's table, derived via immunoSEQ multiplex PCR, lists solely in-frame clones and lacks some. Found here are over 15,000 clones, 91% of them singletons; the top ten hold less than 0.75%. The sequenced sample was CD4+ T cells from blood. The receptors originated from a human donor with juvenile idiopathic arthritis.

The CDR3 loop reads CASSLSGSSFEQFF. CDR3 sequence (DNA): TGTGCCAGCAGCTTAAGCGGGAGCTCGTTTGAGCAGTTCTTC. The chain employs TRBV7-9 and TRBJ2-1; 8 positions agree with TRBD2. The CDR3 has 14 amino acids. The germline gives CDR1 SEHNR, CDR2 FQNEAQ (reference sequence). The V and J ends lost 2 bases and 9 bases, in that order; junction bases with no gene match: 6.

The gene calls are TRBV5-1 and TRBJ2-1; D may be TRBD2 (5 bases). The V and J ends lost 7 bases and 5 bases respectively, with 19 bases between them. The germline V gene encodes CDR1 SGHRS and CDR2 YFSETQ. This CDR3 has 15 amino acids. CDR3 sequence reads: CASERESYLHNEQFF. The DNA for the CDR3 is TGCGCCAGCGAGAGGGAGTCGTATCTTCACAATGAGCAGTTCTTC. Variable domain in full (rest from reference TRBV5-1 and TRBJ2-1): KAGVTQTPRYLIKTRGQQVTLSCSPISGHRSVSWYQQTPGQGLQFLFEYFSETQRNKGNFPGRFSGRQFSNSRSEMNVSTLELGDSALYLCASERESYLHNEQFFGPGTRLTVL.

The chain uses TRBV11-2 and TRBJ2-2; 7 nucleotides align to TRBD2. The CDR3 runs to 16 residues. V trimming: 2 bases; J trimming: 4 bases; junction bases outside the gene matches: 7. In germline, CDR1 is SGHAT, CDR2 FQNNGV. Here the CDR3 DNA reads TGTGCCAGCAGCTTACTTGGGAGGGTTAGCACCGGGGAGCTGTTTTTT. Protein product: CASSLLGRVSTGELFF.

The CDR3 DNA reads as TGTGCCAGCAGCAAAGTGAGGAGGCACCTGTGGACCGGGGAGCTGTTTTTT. Its protein product is CASSKVRRHLWTGELFF. This chain joins TRBV21-1 and TRBJ2-2; the tabulated D call, TRBD2, remains unverified against the DNA. TRBV21-1 is a known pseudogene. The CDR3 contains 17 residues.

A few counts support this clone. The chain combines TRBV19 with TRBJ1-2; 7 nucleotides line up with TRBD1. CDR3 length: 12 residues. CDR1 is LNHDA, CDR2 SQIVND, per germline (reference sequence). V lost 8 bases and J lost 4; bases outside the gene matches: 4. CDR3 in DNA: TGTGCCAGTTCCGGGACAGCCTATGGCTACACCTTC. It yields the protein CASSGTAYGYTF.

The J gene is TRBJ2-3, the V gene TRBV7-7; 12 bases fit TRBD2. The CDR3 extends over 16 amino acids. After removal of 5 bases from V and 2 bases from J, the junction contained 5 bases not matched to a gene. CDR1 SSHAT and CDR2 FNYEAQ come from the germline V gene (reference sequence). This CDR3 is CASSPGLAGITDTQYF. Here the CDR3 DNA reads TGTGCCAGCAGCCCTGGACTAGCGGGAATCACAGATACGCAGTATTTT.

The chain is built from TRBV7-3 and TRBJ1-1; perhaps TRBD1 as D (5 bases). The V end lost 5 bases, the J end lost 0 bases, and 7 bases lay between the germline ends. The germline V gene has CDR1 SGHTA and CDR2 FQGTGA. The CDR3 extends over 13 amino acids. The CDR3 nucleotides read TGTGCCAGCAGCCGACAGATGAACACTGAAGCTTTCTTT. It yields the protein CASSRQMNTEAFF. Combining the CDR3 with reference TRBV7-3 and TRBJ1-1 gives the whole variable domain GAGVSQTPSNKVTEKGKYVELRCDPISGHTALYWYRQSLGQGPEFLIYFQGTGAADDSGLPNDRFFAVRPEGSVSTLKIQRTERGDSAVYLCASSRQMNTEAFFGQGTRLTVV.

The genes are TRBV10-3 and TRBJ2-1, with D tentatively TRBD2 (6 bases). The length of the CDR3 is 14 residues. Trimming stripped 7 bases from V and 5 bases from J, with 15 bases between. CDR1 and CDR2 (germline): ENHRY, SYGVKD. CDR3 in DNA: TGTGCCATCAACGGGGGAAACGTACACAATGAGCAGTTCTTC. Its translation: CAINGGNVHNEQFF.

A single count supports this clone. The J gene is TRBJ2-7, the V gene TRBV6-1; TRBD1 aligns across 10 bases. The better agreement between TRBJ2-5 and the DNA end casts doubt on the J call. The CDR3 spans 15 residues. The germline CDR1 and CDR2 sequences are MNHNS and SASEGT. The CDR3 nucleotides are TGTGCCAGCAGTCTCCGACAGGGGGCGCCGGAGACCCAGTACTTC. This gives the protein CASSLRQGAPETQYF.

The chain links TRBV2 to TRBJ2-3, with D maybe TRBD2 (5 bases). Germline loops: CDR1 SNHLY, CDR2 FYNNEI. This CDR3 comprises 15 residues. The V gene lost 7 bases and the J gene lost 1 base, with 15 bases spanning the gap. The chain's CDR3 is CASTSLDGGTDTQYF. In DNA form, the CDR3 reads TGTGCCAGCACCTCGCTTGACGGGGGCACAGATACGCAGTATTTT.

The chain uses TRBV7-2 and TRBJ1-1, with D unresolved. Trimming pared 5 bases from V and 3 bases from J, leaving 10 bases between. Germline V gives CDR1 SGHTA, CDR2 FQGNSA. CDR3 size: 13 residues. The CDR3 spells CASSPYTDTEAFF. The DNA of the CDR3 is TGTGCCAGCAGCCCGTACACAGACACTGAAGCTTTCTTT.

Written as DNA, the CDR3 is TGTGCCAGCAGGGTACTAGCGGGACAAGAGACCCAGTACTTC. The encoded protein is CASRVLAGQETQYF. The chain couples TRBV6-6 to TRBJ2-5; 10 positions agree with TRBD2. This CDR3 contains 14 residues. CDR1 is MNHNY, CDR2 SVGAGI, per germline (reference sequence). V lost 6 bases, J lost 2 bases, and 3 bases stayed unmatched.

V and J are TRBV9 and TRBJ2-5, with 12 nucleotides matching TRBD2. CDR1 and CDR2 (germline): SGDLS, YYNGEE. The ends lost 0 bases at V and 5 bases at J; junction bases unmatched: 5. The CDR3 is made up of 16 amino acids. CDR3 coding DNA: TGTGCCAGCAGCGTAGGGCCTAGCGGGGGGGAGGAGACCCAGTACTTC. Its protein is CASSVGPSGGEETQYF.

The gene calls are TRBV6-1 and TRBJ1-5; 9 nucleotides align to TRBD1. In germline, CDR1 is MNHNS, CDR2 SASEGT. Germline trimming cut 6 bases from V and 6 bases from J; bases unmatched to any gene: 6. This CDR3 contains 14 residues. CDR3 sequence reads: CASREQGAGQPQHF. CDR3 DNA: TGTGCCAGCAGGGAACAGGGGGCCGGTCAGCCCCAGCATTTT.

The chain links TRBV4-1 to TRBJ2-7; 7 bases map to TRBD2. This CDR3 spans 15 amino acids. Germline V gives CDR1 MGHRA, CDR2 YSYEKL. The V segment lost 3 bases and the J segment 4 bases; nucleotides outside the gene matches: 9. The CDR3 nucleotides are TGCGCCAGCAGCCAGACTAGCTCCGGGTTATACGAGCAGTACTTC. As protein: CASSQTSSGLYEQYF.

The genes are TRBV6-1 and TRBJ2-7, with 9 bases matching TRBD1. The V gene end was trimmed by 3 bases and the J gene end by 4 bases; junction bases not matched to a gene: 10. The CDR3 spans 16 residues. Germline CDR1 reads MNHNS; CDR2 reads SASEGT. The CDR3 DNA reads TGTGCCAGCAGTGATTTGGTGGGGACAGGGTTGTACGAGCAGTACTTC. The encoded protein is CASSDLVGTGLYEQYF.

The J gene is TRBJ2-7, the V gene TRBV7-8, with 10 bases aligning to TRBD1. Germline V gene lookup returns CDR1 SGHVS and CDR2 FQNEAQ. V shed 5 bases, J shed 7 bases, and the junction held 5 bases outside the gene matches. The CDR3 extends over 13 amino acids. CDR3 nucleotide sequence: TGTGCCAGCAGCCCGGGACAGGGGACGGAGCAGTACTTC. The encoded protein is CASSPGQGTEQYF.

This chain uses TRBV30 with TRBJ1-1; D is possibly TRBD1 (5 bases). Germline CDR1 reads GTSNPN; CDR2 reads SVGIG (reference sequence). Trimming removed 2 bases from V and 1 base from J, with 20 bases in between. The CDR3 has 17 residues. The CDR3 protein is CAWSSRRSTAWNTEAFF. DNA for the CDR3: TGTGCCTGGAGTTCTCGGCGGTCGACAGCATGGAACACTGAAGCTTTCTTT.

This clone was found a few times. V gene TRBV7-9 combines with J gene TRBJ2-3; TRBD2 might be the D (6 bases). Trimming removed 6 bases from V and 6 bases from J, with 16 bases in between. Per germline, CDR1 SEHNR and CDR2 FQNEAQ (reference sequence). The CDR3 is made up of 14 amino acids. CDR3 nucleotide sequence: TGTGCCAGCAGTTCGGGACTTACGGCGGATACGCAGTATTTT. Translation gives CASSSGLTADTQYF.

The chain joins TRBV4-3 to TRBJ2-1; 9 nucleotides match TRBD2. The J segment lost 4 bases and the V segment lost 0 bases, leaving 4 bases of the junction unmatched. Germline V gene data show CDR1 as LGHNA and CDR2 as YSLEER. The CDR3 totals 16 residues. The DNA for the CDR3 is TGCGCCAGCAGCCAAGATGCGCTAGCGGGATACAATGAGCAGTTCTTC. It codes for CASSQDALAGYNEQFF.

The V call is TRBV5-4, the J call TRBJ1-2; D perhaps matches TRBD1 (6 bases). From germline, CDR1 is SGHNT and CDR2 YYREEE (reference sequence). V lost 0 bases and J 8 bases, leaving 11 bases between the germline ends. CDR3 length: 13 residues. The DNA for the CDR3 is TGTGCCAGCAGCTTGGTGGGGGCGCGCGGCTACACCTTC. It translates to CASSLVGARGYTF.